The 11 T cell receptor beta chains given below trace back to one sample, sequenced in a study of blood T cells in healthy people across ages. Through a sample-barcoded 5' primer and a J-beta primer mix, a second PCR was run for roughly 6 to 12 cycles. TCRdb independently ran MiXCR on the 5' RACE reads; one entry per CDR3 protein. The sample records approximately 780,000 distinct CDR3 sequences, roughly 26% being singletons. These same records also appear under a second study, on T cells of mothers and their children.

The specimen was blood. The receptor source for this set is a boy younger than 18 in good health.

This clonotype has only a few counts. The V call is TRBV4-1, the J call TRBJ2-4; D ambiguous. Trimming left V 2 bases short and J 1 base short, with 15 bases between. Germline V gene lookup returns CDR1 MGHRA and CDR2 YSYEKL. The CDR3 extends over 17 amino acids. The CDR3 here is CASSQPGRAMAKNIQYF. CDR3 in DNA: TGCGCCAGCAGCCAACCTGGCAGAGCCATGGCCAAAAACATTCAGTACTTC.

This clonotype appeared a few times. V usage is TRBV12-3 or TRBV12-4 and J usage is TRBJ2-7; 8 nucleotides agree with TRBD2. This CDR3 is built from 14 residues. V gave up 6 bases and J gave up 2 bases; unmatched junction bases: 6. The CDR3 loop reads CASSSGLGTYEQYF. CDR3 DNA sequence: TGTGCCAGCAGCTCGGGACTAGGGACCTACGAGCAGTACTTC.

This clonotype has just a few counts. This chain uses TRBV6-5 with TRBJ1-4; TRBD1 matches at 7 bases. Trimming removed 0 bases from V and 5 bases from J; junction bases left unmatched: 9. The CDR3 sequence is 17 residues long. CDR1 is MNHEY and CDR2 is SVGAGI in the germline V gene. The CDR3, as DNA: TGTGCCAGCAGTTACTCGAGTGGGAGGACAGGAAATGAAAAACTGTTTTTT. Encoded protein: CASSYSSGRTGNEKLFF.

In DNA, the CDR3 is TGTGCCAGCAGCTTAGCTCTAACAAGGCGGCAGGCCCCCTACGAGCAGTACTTC. Amino acids: CASSLALTRRQAPYEQYF. The rearrangement joins TRBV7-6 to TRBJ2-7, with D unclear. The CDR3 is made up of 18 amino acids. Germline-derived CDR1 and CDR2 are SGHVS and FNYEAQ. V gave up 0 bases and J gave up 2 bases, with 20 bases separating them.

This clonotype was seen a handful of times. V and J are TRBV3-1 and TRBJ2-5; 16 bases align to TRBD2. The J call is doubtful: the DNA matches TRBJ2-1 better. The CDR3 has 16 amino acids. CDR1 is LGHDT, CDR2 YNNKEL, per germline (reference sequence). The CDR3 reads CASNRGLAGGRDEQFF. The CDR3 DNA is TGTGCCAGCAACCGGGGACTAGCGGGGGGGCGCGATGAGCAGTTCTTC.

Turning to this clonotype: The junction does not match germline at one end; this may be a read error. The genes are TRBV29-1 and TRBJ1-1; no clear D. CDR3 length: 13 amino acids. Germline V gene sequence: CDR1 SQVTM, CDR2 ANQGSEA. CDR3 loop: CSVVEMVNTEAFF. CDR3 in DNA: TGCAGCGTTGTCGAGATGGTGAACACCGAAGCTTTCTTT.

The CDR3 is CASSATQRGYTF. DNA of the CDR3: TGTGCCAGCAGCGCGACCCAGAGAGGCTACACCTTC. The chain couples TRBV5-4 to TRBJ1-2, with unresolved D. Trimming shortened V by 4 bases and J by 8 bases, and 12 bases separated the two germline ends. The germline gives CDR1 SGHNT, CDR2 YYREEE (reference sequence). The CDR3 is 12 residues long.

The V and J genes are TRBV6-1 and TRBJ2-3, with D uncertain. Germline V gene sequence: CDR1 MNHNS, CDR2 SASEGT. The V gene lost 6 bases and the J gene lost 6 bases, with 22 bases spanning the gap. The CDR3 runs to 16 residues. The CDR3 sequence: CASSPSGRLRRDTQYF. The CDR3 coding sequence is TGTGCCAGCAGCCCCAGTGGAAGGCTGCGCAGGGATACGCAGTATTTT.

The chain carries TRBV2 and TRBJ1-4; D gene ambiguous. This CDR3 is 15 amino acids long. Germline V gives CDR1 SNHLY, CDR2 FYNNEI. V dropped 1 base and J dropped 4 bases, with 10 bases sitting between them. The CDR3 here is CASSEEGKINEKLFF. The CDR3 nucleotides are TGTGCCAGCAGTGAAGAAGGGAAGATTAATGAAAAACTGTTTTTT.

This chain links TRBV11-2 with TRBJ2-7, with a tentative D call TRBD2 (7 bases). The CDR3 consists of 16 residues. Germline loops: CDR1 SGHAT, CDR2 FQNNGV. Trimming removed 6 bases at V and 0 bases at J, with 18 bases between. Here the CDR3 reads CASSSFGGGLSYEQYF. Here the CDR3 DNA reads TGTGCCAGCAGTTCTTTCGGCGGGGGCCTCTCCTACGAGCAGTACTTC.

CDR3 bases: TGCGCCAGCCGAGACAGCCTAGCCTACGAGCAGTACTTC. This translates into CASRDSLAYEQYF. The chain joins TRBV10-2 to TRBJ2-7, with D perhaps matching TRBD1 (5 bases). Trimming left V 8 bases short and J 2 bases short, with 13 bases between. CDR3 length: 13 amino acids. In germline, CDR1 is WSHSY, CDR2 SAAADI.